This is a list of T cell receptor beta chains from one sample in a study of shared clonotypes between healthy human individuals. Some clones are missing from TCRdb's copy, which holds only in-frame ones; the method was immunoSEQ multiplex PCR. The sample carries some 2,400,000 clones, roughly 95% recorded once. The sample was naive CD4+ T cells sorted from blood. Every receptor here comes from a man aged 18 to 30 in good health. CDR3s include the opening cysteine and the closing phenylalanine or tryptophan. D genes are given only for firm matches. Clone size is given for some rows only: seen once, a few or many times, or a class if the clone is expanded.

CDR3aa | CDR3nt | d_gene | j_gene | v_gene | abundance
CASKSGGWTSGFYEQYF | TGTGCCAGCAAATCAGGGGGATGGACTAGCGGGTTCTACGAGCAGTACTTC | TRBD2 | TRBJ2-7 | TRBV2 | .
CASSDGRTNTGELFF | TGCGCCAGCAGCGACGGACGGACAAACACCGGGGAGCTGTTTTTT | . | TRBJ2-2 | TRBV5-1 | .
CATGTGTYTEAFF | TGTGCCACCGGGACAGGGACGTACACTGAAGCTTTCTTT | TRBD1 | TRBJ1-1 | TRBV6-5 | .
CASSVGLAGDTQYF | TGTGCCAGCAGTGTAGGACTAGCGGGAGATACGCAGTATTTT | TRBD2 | TRBJ2-3 | TRBV6-5 | once
CAISGSNYEQYF | TGTGCCATCAGTGGGAGTAATTACGAGCAGTACTTC | . | TRBJ2-7 | TRBV10-3 | .
CASSPPGGRTGELFF | TGTGCCAGCTCACCACCTGGGGGGCGTACCGGGGAGCTGTTTTTT | . | TRBJ2-2 | TRBV18 | .
CASSLEPAPNYGYTF | TGTGCCAGCAGCTTGGAACCAGCCCCTAACTATGGCTACACCTTC | . | TRBJ1-2 | TRBV5-4 | .
CASSPGAVGYEQYF | TGTGCCAGCTCACCTGGGGCTGTGGGTTACGAGCAGTACTTC | . | TRBJ2-7 | TRBV18 | .
CASSPDRSNYGYTF | TGTGCCAGCTCACCAGACAGATCTAACTATGGCTACACCTTC | . | TRBJ1-2 | TRBV18 | .
CASSQRGVKGDTQYF | TGTGCCAGCAGTCAGCGGGGGGTCAAAGGGGATACGCAGTATTTT | TRBD2 | TRBJ2-3 | TRBV2 | .
CASSEGEAGAYEQYF | TGTGCCAGCAGTGAAGGGGAGGCAGGGGCCTACGAGCAGTACTTC | . | TRBJ2-7 | TRBV6-1 | .
CATKENIAQYF | TGTGCCACCAAAGAAAATATCGCGCAGTACTTC | . | TRBJ2-7 | TRBV2 | .
CASSVGLAKYEQYF | TGTGCCAGCAGCGTGGGACTAGCGAAATACGAGCAGTACTTC | TRBD2 | TRBJ2-7 | TRBV9 | .
CSAISEAYTF | TGCAGTGCTATATCGGAGGCTTACACCTTC | . | TRBJ1-2 | TRBV20-1 | .
CASSSLGKSGVGSPLHF | TGTGCCAGCAGTTCCCTAGGGAAGTCGGGGGTAGGGTCACCCCTCCACTTT | . | TRBJ1-6 | TRBV27 | .
CASSLEDFDGYEQYF | TGCGCCAGCAGCTTGGAAGACTTTGACGGTTACGAGCAGTACTTC | . | TRBJ2-7 | TRBV5-1 | .